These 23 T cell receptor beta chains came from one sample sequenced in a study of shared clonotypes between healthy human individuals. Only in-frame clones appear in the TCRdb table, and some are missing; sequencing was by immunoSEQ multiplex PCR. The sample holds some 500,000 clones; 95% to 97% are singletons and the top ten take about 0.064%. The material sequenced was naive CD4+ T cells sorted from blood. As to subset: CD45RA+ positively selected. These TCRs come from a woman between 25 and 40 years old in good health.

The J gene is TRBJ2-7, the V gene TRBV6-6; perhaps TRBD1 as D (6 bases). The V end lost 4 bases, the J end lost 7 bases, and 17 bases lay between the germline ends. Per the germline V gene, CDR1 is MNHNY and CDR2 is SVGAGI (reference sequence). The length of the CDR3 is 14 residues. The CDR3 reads CASSWTAGSGEQYF. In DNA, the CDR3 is TGTGCCAGCAGTTGGACAGCCGGGTCGGGAGAGCAGTACTTC.

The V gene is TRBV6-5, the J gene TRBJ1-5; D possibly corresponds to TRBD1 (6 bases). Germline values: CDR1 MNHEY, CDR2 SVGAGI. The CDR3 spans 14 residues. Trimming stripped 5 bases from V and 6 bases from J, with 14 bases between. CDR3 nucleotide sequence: TGTGCCAGCAGTCTACTGACAGGAACTCAGCCCCAGCATTTT. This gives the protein CASSLLTGTQPQHF.

For the CDR3, the DNA is TGTGTCTGTCGGGGGCTAAGGACTGAAGCTTTCTTT. Translated: CVCRGLRTEAFF. This chain joins TRBV19 and TRBJ1-1; D may be TRBD1 (6 bases). The length of the CDR3 is 12 residues. CDR1 and CDR2 (germline): LNHDA, SQIVND (reference sequence).

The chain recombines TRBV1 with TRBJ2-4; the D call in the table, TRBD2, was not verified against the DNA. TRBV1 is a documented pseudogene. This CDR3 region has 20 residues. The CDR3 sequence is CTSSHPSPREGLLAKNIQYF. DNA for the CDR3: TGCACCAGCAGCCATCCATCCCCTCGAGAGGGTCTCTTGGCCAAAAACATTCAGTACTTC.

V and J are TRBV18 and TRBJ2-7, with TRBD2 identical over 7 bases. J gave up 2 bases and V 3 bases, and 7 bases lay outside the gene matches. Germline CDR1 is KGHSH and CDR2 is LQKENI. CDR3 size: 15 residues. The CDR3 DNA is TGTGCCAGCTCACCCTCTGCGGGAGAGACCTACGAGCAGTACTTC. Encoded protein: CASSPSAGETYEQYF.

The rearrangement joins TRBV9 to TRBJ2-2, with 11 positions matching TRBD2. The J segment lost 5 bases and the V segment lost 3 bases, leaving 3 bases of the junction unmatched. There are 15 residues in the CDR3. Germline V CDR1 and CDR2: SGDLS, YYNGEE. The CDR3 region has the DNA TGTGCCAGCAGCGGACTAGCGGGACCTACCGGGGAGCTGTTTTTT. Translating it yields CASSGLAGPTGELFF. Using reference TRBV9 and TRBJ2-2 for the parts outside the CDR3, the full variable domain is DSGVTQTPKHLITATGQRVTLRCSPRSGDLSVYWYQQSLDQGLQFLIQYYNGEERAKGNILERFSAQQFPDLHSELNLSSLELGDSALYFCASSGLAGPTGELFFGEGSRLTVL.

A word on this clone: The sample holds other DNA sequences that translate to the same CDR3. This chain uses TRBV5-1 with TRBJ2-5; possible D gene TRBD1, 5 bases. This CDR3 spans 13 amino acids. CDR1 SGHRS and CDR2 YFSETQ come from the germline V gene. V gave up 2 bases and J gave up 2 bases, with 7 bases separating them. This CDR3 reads CASSFNRQETQYF. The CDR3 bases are TGCGCCAGCAGCTTCAACAGGCAAGAGACCCAGTACTTC.

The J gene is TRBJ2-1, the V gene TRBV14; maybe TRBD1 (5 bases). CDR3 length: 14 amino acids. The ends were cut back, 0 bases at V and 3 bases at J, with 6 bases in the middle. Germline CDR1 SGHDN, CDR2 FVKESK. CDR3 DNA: TGTGCCAGCAGCCAAGACAGGGACTACAATGAGCAGTTCTTC. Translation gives CASSQDRDYNEQFF.

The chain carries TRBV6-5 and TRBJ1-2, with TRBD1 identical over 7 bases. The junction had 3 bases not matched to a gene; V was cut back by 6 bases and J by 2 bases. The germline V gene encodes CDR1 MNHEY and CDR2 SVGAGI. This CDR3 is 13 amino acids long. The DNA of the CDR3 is TGTGCCAGCAGCTGGGACAGCAACTATGGCTACACCTTC. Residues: CASSWDSNYGYTF.

CDR3 nucleotides: TGTGCCAGCCGCGCTACCGGAGGGATTGTGACCCAGTACTTC. Amino acids: CASRATGGIVTQYF. This rearrangement joins TRBV27 to TRBJ2-5, with a weak D call TRBD2 (6 bases). CDR1 is MNHEY and CDR2 is SMNVEV in the germline V gene (reference sequence). The CDR3 spans 14 residues. V lost 8 bases and J lost 7, with 20 bases in between.

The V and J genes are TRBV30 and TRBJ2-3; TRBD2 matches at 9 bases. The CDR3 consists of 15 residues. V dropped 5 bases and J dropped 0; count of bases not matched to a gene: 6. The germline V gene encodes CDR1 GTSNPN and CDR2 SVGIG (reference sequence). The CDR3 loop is CAWGRLAASTDTQYF. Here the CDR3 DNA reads TGTGCCTGGGGCCGACTAGCGGCTAGCACAGATACGCAGTATTTT.

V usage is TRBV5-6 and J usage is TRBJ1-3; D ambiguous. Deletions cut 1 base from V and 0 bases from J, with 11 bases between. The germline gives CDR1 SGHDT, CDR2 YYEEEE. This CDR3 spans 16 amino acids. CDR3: CASSLRQADSGNTIYF. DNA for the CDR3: TGTGCCAGCAGCTTGCGGCAGGCTGACTCTGGAAACACCATATATTTT.

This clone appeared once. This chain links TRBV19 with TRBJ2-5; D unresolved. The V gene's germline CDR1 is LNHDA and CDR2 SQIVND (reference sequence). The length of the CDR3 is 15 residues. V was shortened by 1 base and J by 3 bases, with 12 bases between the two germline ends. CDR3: CASSIVKGPEETQYF. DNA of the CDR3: TGTGCCAGTAGTATAGTAAAGGGCCCCGAAGAGACCCAGTACTTC.

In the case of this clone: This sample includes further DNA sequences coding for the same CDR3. For the CDR3, the DNA is TGTGCCAGCAGACCCGGACAGGGTGGTCAGCCCCAGCATTTT. Translated, it gives CASRPGQGGQPQHF. The V and J genes are TRBV28 and TRBJ1-5; 8 nucleotides agree with TRBD1. Losses at the gene ends were 6 bases for V and 6 bases for J; bases not matched to a gene: 7. The CDR3 length is 14 residues. The germline CDR1 and CDR2 sequences are MDHEN and SYDVKM. The full variable domain, completed using reference TRBV28 and TRBJ1-5, is DVKVTQSSRYLVKRTGEKVFLECVQDMDHENMFWYRQDPGLGLRLIYFSYDVKMKEKGDIPEGYSVSREKKERFSLILESASTNQTSMYLCASRPGQGGQPQHFGDGTRLSIL.

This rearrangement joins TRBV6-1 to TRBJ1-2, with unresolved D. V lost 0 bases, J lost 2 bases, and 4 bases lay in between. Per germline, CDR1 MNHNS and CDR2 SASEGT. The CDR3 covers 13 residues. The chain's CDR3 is CASSEAGNYGYTF. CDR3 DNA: TGTGCCAGCAGTGAAGCCGGGAACTATGGCTACACCTTC.

The CDR3: CASSLDPSGRAPMTQYF. CDR3 in DNA: TGTGCCAGCAGCTTAGACCCTAGCGGGAGGGCCCCCATGACCCAGTACTTC. This chain joins TRBV7-2 and TRBJ2-5; 12 nucleotides match TRBD2. V lost 1 base to trimming and J lost 7 bases; unmatched junction nucleotides: 10. CDR1 is SGHTA and CDR2 is FQGNSA in the germline V gene. CDR3 length equals 17 residues.

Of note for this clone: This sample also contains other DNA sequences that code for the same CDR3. The CDR3 sequence: CASSTGTSGSSYEQYF. CDR3 coding DNA: TGTGCCAGCAGTACCGGGACTAGCGGAAGCTCCTACGAGCAGTACTTC. V is TRBV6-6 and J is TRBJ2-7, with 11 positions matching TRBD2. The V segment lost 5 bases and the J segment 0 bases; nucleotides outside the gene matches: 6. The CDR3 has 16 residues. Germline values: CDR1 MNHNY, CDR2 SVGAGI (reference sequence).

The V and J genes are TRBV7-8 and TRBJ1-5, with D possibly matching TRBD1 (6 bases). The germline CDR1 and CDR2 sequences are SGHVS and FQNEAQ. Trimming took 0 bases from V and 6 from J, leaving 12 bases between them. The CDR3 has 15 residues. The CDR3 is CASSLAGGEAQPQHF. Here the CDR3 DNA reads TGTGCCAGCAGCTTAGCAGGGGGAGAGGCTCAGCCCCAGCATTTT.

In DNA form, the CDR3 reads TGTGCCAGTAGTATAACCCCGGGACAAAAGAGGTTCAACTATGGCTACACCTTC. It specifies CASSITPGQKRFNYGYTF. The chain combines TRBV19 with TRBJ1-2, with D possibly matching TRBD1 (6 bases). The germline CDR1 and CDR2 sequences are LNHDA and SQIVND (reference sequence). Trimming cost V 2 bases and J 2 bases, with 21 bases left between them. The CDR3 length is 18 residues.

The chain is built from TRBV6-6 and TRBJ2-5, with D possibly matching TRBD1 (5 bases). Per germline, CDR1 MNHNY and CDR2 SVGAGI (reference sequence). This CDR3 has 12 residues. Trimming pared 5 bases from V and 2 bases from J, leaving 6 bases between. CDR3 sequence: CASSDSQETQYF. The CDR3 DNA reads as TGTGCCAGCAGTGACAGTCAAGAGACCCAGTACTTC.

The CDR3 loop reads CASSLDRIYEQYF. The CDR3 bases are TGCGCCAGCAGCTTGGACAGGATCTACGAGCAGTACTTC. The chain combines TRBV5-1 with TRBJ2-7; TRBD1 is a possible D gene (5 bases). Trimming took 0 bases from V and 3 from J, leaving 7 bases between them. Germline lookup yields CDR1 SGHRS and CDR2 YFSETQ. The CDR3 sequence is 13 residues long.

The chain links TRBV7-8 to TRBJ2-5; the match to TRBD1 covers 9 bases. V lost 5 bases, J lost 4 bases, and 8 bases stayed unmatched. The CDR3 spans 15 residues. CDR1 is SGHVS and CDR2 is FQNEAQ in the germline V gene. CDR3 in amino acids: CASSPWTGEGETQYF. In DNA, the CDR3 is TGTGCCAGCAGCCCCTGGACAGGGGAGGGAGAGACCCAGTACTTC.

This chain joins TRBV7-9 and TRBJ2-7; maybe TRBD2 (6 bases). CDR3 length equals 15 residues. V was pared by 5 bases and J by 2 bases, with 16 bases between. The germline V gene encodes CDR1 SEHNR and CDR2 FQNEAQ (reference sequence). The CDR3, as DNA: TGTGCCAGCAGCCCCGGGAGCGAACCCCCCTACGAGCAGTACTTC. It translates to CASSPGSEPPYEQYF.